This T cell receptor (beta chain) was recovered during a study of PD-1 blockade in classical Hodgkin lymphoma. Overall study findings and caveats: The drivers behind the repertoire differences, possibly disease activity or prior therapy, remain undefined. By cycle point C4D1, TCR diversity had risen significantly in CD4+ cells (but not CD8+ cells). Healthy donors reportedly exceeded newly diagnosed patients in baseline TCR diversity.

The CDR3 consists of 13 residues. CDR1 and CDR2 from the germline V gene are GTSNPN and SVGIG (reference sequence). V lost 2 bases, J lost 5 bases, and 10 bases lay in between. A word on this clone: The target antigen is unknown.

Every patient relapsed after autologous stem cell transplantation, and brentuximab vedotin exposure varied. Some clones are missing from TCRdb's copy, which holds only in-frame ones; the method was immunoSEQ multiplex PCR. Of about 50,000 clones in the sample, 73% were seen once. This chain links TRBV30 with TRBJ1-5, with D possibly TRBD1 on 6 matching bases. Sequenced material: peripheral blood mononuclear cells (PBMCs), taken at baseline. The clonotype originates from a human donor with classical Hodgkin lymphoma. The CDR3 is CAWSWDTYQPQHF. CDR3 DNA: TGTGCCTGGAGTTGGGACACCTATCAGCCCCAGCATTTT. Variable domain in full (rest from reference TRBV30 and TRBJ1-5): SQTIHQWPATLVQPVGSPLSLECTVEGTSNPNLYWYRQAAGRGLQLLFYSVGIGQISSEVPQNLSASRPQDRQFILSSKKLLLSDSGFYLCAWSWDTYQPQHFGDGTRLSIL.